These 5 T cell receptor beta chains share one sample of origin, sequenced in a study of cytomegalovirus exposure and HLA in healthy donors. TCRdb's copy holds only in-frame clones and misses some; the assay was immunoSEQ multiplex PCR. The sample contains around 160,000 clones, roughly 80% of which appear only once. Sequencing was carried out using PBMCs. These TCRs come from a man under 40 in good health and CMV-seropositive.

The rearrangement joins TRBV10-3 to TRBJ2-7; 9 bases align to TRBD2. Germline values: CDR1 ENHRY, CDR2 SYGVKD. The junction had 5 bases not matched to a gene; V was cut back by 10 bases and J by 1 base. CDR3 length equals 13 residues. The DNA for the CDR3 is TGTGCCACCCAGCGGGGGGTTTCCTACGAGCAGTACTTC. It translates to CATQRGVSYEQYF.

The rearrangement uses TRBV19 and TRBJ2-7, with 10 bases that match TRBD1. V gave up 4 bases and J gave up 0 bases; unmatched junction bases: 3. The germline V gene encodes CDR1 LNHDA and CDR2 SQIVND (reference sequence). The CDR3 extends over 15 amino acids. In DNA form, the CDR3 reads TGTGCCAGTAGTACTTGGGACAGGGGCTCCTACGAGCAGTACTTC. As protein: CASSTWDRGSYEQYF.

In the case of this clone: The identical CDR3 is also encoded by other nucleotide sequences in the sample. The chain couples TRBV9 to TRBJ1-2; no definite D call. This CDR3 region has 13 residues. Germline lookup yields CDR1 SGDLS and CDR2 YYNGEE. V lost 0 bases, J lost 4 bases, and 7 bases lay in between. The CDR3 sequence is CASSVATGYGYTF. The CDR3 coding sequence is TGTGCCAGCAGCGTAGCTACTGGCTATGGCTACACCTTC.

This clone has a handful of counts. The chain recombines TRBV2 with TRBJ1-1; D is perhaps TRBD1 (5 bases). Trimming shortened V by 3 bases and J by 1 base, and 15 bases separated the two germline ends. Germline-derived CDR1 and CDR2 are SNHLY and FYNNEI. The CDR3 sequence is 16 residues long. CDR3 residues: CASSEDGGSGNTEAFF. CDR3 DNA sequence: TGTGCCAGCAGTGAGGACGGGGGATCTGGGAACACTGAAGCTTTCTTT.

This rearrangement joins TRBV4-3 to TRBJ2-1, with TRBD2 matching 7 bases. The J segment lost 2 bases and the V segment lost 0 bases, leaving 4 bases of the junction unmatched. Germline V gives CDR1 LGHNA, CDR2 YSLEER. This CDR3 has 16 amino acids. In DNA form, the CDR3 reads TGCGCCAGCAGCCAAGACAGGGCGGGGGCCTACAATGAGCAGTTCTTC. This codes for CASSQDRAGAYNEQFF.